These 17 T cell receptor beta chains originate from one sample sequenced in a study of shared clonotypes between healthy human individuals (dated by TCRdb to 2020 to 2021). For the CD8 naive samples, CD45RO-negative cells were positively selected for CCR7, yielding a CD45RA+CCR7+ population from which TemRA cells were excluded. Preparation of the library involved the immunoSEQ multiplex PCR assay. TCRdb re-hosts the immuneACCESS table, in-frame sequences only. Its copies lack some clones; in the studies checked, an unresolved V gene accounts for under half of them, and the cause for the rest is not known. The table for this sample lists around 1.9 million clones; about 92% of them were counted only once. The ten largest clones add up to approximately 1.7% of the sample. The sequencing input was naive CD8+ T cells from PBMCs. The cell subset or site tag for this specimen amounts to: CD45RA+CCR7+. The receptors come from a man younger than 30 in good health. Some clones in this sample may be carry-over from other donors' samples.

The chain recombines TRBV27 with TRBJ2-7; tentatively, D is TRBD1 (5 bases). Per the germline V gene, CDR1 is MNHEY and CDR2 is SMNVEV (reference sequence). V lost 0 bases and J lost 0, with 12 bases in between. The CDR3 contains 16 residues. This CDR3 reads CASSLSGLAASYEQYF. In nucleotides, the CDR3 is TGTGCCAGCAGTTTATCGGGGCTCGCGGCCTCCTACGAGCAGTACTTC.

The CDR3 DNA sequence: TGTGCCAGCAGTCCGTCAGCGGGAGAAGTCCCCTACAATGAGCAGTTCTTC. This sequence encodes CASSPSAGEVPYNEQFF. The gene calls are TRBV27 and TRBJ2-1; 8 bases map to TRBD2. The CDR3 is 17 amino acids. The J segment lost 2 bases and the V segment lost 5 bases, leaving 11 bases of the junction unmatched. Per the germline V gene, CDR1 is MNHEY and CDR2 is SMNVEV (reference sequence).

The chain recombines TRBV7-2 with TRBJ2-2; 12 bases fit TRBD2. The CDR3 totals 19 residues. V dropped 2 bases and J dropped 4; count of bases not matched to a gene: 11. From germline, CDR1 is SGHTA and CDR2 FQGNSA. This chain's CDR3 is CASSLPSGRAGQLTGELFF. The DNA of the CDR3 is TGTGCCAGCAGCTTACCTAGCGGGAGGGCCGGGCAACTCACCGGGGAGCTGTTTTTT.

The chain has TRBV27 and TRBJ2-7; 8 bases agree with TRBD1. Per the germline V gene, CDR1 is MNHEY and CDR2 is SMNVEV (reference sequence). Trimming took 7 bases from V and 6 from J; bases not matched to a gene: 14. The CDR3 extends over 15 amino acids. DNA for the CDR3: TGTGCCAGCACGCCACCCGGGACAGGTGGGCCCGAGCAGTACTTC. This codes for CASTPPGTGGPEQYF.

The chain joins TRBV19 to TRBJ1-1; the match to TRBD1 covers 8 bases. V dropped 1 base and J dropped 3; count of bases not matched to a gene: 4. The CDR3 runs to 15 residues. The germline gives CDR1 LNHDA, CDR2 SQIVND (reference sequence). The CDR3 DNA sequence: TGTGCCAGTAGTATAGTCCCAGGGGGCGACACTGAAGCTTTCTTT. Translation gives CASSIVPGGDTEAFF.

The chain couples TRBV29-1 to TRBJ1-2, with D perhaps TRBD1 (6 bases). In germline, CDR1 is SQVTM, CDR2 ANQGSEA. The CDR3 runs 12 residues. Trimming pared 7 bases from V and 4 bases from J, leaving 13 bases between. The CDR3 loop is CSAAETGYGYTF. The CDR3 coding sequence is TGCAGCGCTGCAGAGACAGGCTATGGCTACACCTTC.

This chain joins TRBV19 and TRBJ2-1; 9 bases align to TRBD1. The CDR3 spans 15 residues. Unmatched junction bases numbered 6, after V lost 8 bases and J lost 1 base. CDR1 is LNHDA, CDR2 SQIVND, per germline (reference sequence). The CDR3 here is CASSSGTGSYNEQFF. The CDR3 nucleotides are TGTGCCAGTTCGTCCGGGACAGGGTCCTACAATGAGCAGTTCTTC.

V is TRBV30 and J is TRBJ2-1; maybe TRBD2 (6 bases). Germline CDR1 GTSNPN, CDR2 SVGIG (reference sequence). V was pared by 2 bases and J by 8 bases, with 16 bases between. There are 14 residues in the CDR3. The CDR3 reads CAWSFSLALYEQFF. The CDR3 nucleotides read TGTGCCTGGAGTTTCTCCCTAGCGTTGTATGAGCAGTTCTTC.

The chain is built from TRBV28 and TRBJ2-4, with D perhaps TRBD1 (6 bases). CDR1 is MDHEN, CDR2 SYDVKM, per germline. The CDR3 runs to 15 residues. V was trimmed by 6 bases and J by 0 bases, leaving 12 bases between them. The CDR3 region is CASSWTVLAKNIQYF. CDR3 nucleotides: TGTGCCAGCAGCTGGACAGTCCTAGCCAAAAACATTCAGTACTTC.

About this clone: The same CDR3 can be traced to other DNA sequences in this sample. The genes are TRBV9 and TRBJ2-3; 7 bases line up with TRBD1. This CDR3 comprises 15 residues. V trimming: 2 bases; J trimming: 2 bases; junction bases outside the gene matches: 5. The germline V gene has CDR1 SGDLS and CDR2 YYNGEE. This CDR3 is CASSVGQGVTDTQYF. The CDR3 DNA reads as TGTGCCAGCAGCGTCGGCCAGGGGGTCACAGATACGCAGTATTTT.

The chain has TRBV7-9 and TRBJ1-1, with D perhaps TRBD1 (6 bases). V was shortened by 1 base and J by 12 bases, with 18 bases between the two germline ends. The germline CDR1 and CDR2 sequences are SEHNR and FQNEAQ (reference sequence). This CDR3 comprises 14 residues. CDR3 sequence reads: CASSLVTSTGGPFF. CDR3 nucleotides: TGTGCCAGCAGCTTAGTCACGTCCACTGGGGGCCCTTTCTTT.

DNA for the CDR3: TGTGCCAGCAGTCCACTTAGCGGGGAGTACAATGAGCAGTTCTTC. Protein sequence: CASSPLSGEYNEQFF. J is TRBJ2-1 and V is TRBV6-5, with TRBD2 identical over 8 bases. Germline V CDR1 and CDR2: MNHEY, SVGAGI. Trimming at V came to 5 bases and at J to 4 bases, leaving 7 bases not matched to a gene. The CDR3 is 15 residues long.

Turning to this clone: Other DNA sequences of this sample code for an identical CDR3. The chain employs TRBV9 and TRBJ1-3; D perhaps matches TRBD1 (5 bases). In germline, CDR1 is SGDLS, CDR2 YYNGEE. This CDR3 contains 15 residues. Trimming left V 2 bases short and J 0 bases short, with 9 bases between. CDR3 in DNA: TGTGCCAGCAGCGTTGGCGGGGGCTCTGGAAACACCATATATTTT. Translating it yields CASSVGGGSGNTIYF.

The genes are TRBV11-2 and TRBJ2-2, with a tentative D call TRBD2 (5 bases). V gave up 10 bases and J gave up 6 bases, with 12 bases separating them. CDR1 SGHAT and CDR2 FQNNGV come from the germline V gene. The length of the CDR3 is 12 residues. In DNA, the CDR3 is TGTGCCACCCACGTGGGAGCCGGGGAGCTGTTTTTT. Translated: CATHVGAGELFF.

The gene calls are TRBV4-1 and TRBJ2-1; a possible D gene is TRBD1 (5 bases). The CDR3 has 15 amino acids. Trimming pared 3 bases from V and 3 bases from J, leaving 12 bases between. Per germline, CDR1 MGHRA and CDR2 YSYEKL. The CDR3 region has the DNA TGCGCCAGCAGCCACAGGGATGTCGGCTACAATGAGCAGTTCTTC. The encoded protein is CASSHRDVGYNEQFF.

This chain joins TRBV5-1 and TRBJ2-7, with 12 bases that match TRBD2. Germline CDR1 and CDR2: SGHRS and YFSETQ. V dropped 5 bases and J dropped 5; count of bases not matched to a gene: 17. The CDR3 totals 18 residues. Here the CDR3 DNA reads TGCGCCAGCAGTTATAAGACTAGCGGGAGACGGCCAGGAAACGAGCAGTACTTC. Protein product: CASSYKTSGRRPGNEQYF.

With regard to this clone: This CDR3 is also generated by other DNA sequences in the sample. The chain has TRBV28 and TRBJ2-7; no firm D call. Per germline, CDR1 MDHEN and CDR2 SYDVKM. V lost 6 bases to trimming and J lost 4 bases, with 10 bases between them. There are 12 residues in the CDR3. CDR3 loop: CASSPRVYEQYF. In nucleotides, the CDR3 is TGTGCCAGCAGCCCCCGGGTTTACGAGCAGTACTTC.